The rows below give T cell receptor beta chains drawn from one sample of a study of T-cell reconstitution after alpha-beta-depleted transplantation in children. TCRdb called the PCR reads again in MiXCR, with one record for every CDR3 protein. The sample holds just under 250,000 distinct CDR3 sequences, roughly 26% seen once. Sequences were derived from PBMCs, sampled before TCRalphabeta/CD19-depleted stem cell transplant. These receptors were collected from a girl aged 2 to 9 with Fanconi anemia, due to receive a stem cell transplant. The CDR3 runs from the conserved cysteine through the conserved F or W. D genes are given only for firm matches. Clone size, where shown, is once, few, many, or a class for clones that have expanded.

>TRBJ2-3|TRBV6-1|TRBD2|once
CASLWSGGNTDTQYF
TGTGCCAGCCTTTGGTCGGGGGGGAACACAGATACGCAGTATTTT
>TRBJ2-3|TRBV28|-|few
CASSLLGADTQYF
TGTGCCAGCAGTTTGCTAGGAGCAGATACGCAGTATTTT
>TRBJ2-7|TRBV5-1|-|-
CASRDQIYEQYF
TGCGCCAGCAGAGACCAAATATACGAGCAGTACTTC
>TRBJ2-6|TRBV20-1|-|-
CSTGAQPGANVLTF
TGCAGCACTGGAGCCCAGCCTGGGGCCAACGTCCTGACTTTC
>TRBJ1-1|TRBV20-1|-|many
CSAQNVVTGNTEAFF
TGCAGTGCTCAAAATGTCGTGACAGGGAACACTGAAGCTTTCTTT
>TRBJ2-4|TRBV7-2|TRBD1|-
CASSLFLGQGKMNIQYF
TGTGCCAGCAGCTTATTCTTGGGACAGGGGAAAATGAACATTCAGTACTTC
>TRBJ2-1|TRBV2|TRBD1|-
CAICFRGKLTGETYNEQFF
TGTGCCATCTGTTTTAGGGGGAAATTAACAGGGGAGACCTACAATGAGCAGTTCTTC
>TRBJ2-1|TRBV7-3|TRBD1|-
CASSPRPPGQGRHEQFF
TGTGCCAGCAGCCCACGGCCTCCGGGACAGGGTAGGCATGAGCAGTTCTTC
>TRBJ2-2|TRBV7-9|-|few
CASSLTGRTGELFF
TGTGCCAGCAGCTTAACAGGGAGGACCGGGGAGCTGTTTTTT
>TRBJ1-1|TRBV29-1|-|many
CSVEGGQGTEAFF
TGCAGCGTTGAAGGGGGGCAGGGGACTGAAGCTTTCTTT
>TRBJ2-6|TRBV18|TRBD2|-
CASSPRVAGLSGANVLTF
TGTGCCAGCTCACCACGAGTAGCGGGACTCTCTGGGGCCAACGTCCTGACTTTC
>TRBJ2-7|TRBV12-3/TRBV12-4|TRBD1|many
CASSDRGRGYEQYF
TGTGCCAGCAGCGACAGGGGAAGGGGCTACGAGCAGTACTTC
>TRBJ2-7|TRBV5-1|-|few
CASSLVFRSMGSYEQYF
TGCGCCAGCAGCTTGGTATTCAGATCGATGGGAAGCTACGAGCAGTACTTC